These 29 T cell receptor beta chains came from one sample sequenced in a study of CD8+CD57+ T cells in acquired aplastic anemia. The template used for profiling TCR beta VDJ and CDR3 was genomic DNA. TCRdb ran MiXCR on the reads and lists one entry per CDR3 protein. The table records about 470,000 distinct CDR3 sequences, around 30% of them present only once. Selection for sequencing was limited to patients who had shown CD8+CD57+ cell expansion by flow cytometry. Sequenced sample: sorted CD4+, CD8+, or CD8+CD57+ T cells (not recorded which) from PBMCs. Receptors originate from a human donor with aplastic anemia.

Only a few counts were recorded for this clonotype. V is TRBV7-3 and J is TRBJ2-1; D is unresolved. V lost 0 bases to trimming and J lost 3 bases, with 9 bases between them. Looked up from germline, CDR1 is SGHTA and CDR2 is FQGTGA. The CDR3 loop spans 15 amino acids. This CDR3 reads CASSLTAGDYNEQFF. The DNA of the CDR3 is TGTGCCAGCAGCTTAACCGCTGGAGACTACAATGAGCAGTTCTTC.

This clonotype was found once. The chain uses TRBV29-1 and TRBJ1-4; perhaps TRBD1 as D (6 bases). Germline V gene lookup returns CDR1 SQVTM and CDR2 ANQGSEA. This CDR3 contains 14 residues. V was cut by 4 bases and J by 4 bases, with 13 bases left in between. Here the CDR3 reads CSVVRGDINEKLFF. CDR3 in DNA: TGCAGCGTTGTAAGGGGGGACATTAATGAAAAACTGTTTTTT.

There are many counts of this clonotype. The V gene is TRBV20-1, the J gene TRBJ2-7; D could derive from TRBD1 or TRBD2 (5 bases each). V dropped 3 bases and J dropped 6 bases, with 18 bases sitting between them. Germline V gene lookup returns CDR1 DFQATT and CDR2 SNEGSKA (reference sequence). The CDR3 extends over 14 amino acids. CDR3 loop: CSASPHGGFPEQYF. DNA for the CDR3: TGCAGTGCTAGTCCACATGGGGGATTCCCCGAGCAGTACTTC.

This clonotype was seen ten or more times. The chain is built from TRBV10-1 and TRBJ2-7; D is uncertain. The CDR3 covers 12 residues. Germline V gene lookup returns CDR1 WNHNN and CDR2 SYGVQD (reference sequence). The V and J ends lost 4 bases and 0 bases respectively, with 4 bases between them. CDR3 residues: CASSADSYEQYF. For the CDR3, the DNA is TGCGCCAGCAGTGCCGACTCCTACGAGCAGTACTTC.

As DNA, the CDR3 is TGTGCCAGCAGCTGGACTAGCGGGGGGGCCGAGTGGGATGAGCAGTTCTTC. Its translation is CASSWTSGGAEWDEQFF. The rearrangement joins TRBV7-2 to TRBJ2-1; 15 nucleotides align to TRBD2. Germline assignment: CDR1 SGHTA and CDR2 FQGNSA. V shed 4 bases, J shed 8 bases, and the junction held 9 bases outside the gene matches. The length of the CDR3 is 17 residues.

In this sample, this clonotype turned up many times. The CDR3 here is CASSPIGGGYEQYF. The CDR3 DNA reads as TGTGCCAGCAGTCCAATTGGGGGCGGGTACGAGCAGTACTTC. The rearrangement joins TRBV2 to TRBJ2-7; the D gene is possibly TRBD1 (6 bases). This CDR3 contains 14 residues. The V end lost 5 bases, the J end lost 4 bases, and 15 bases lay between the germline ends. CDR1 and CDR2 from the germline V gene are SNHLY and FYNNEI.

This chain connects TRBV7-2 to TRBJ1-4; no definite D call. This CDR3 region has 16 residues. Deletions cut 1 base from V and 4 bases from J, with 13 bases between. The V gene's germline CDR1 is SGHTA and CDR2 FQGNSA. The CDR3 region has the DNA TGTGCCAGCAGCTTAGTTGGAGCACGGATTAATGAAAAACTGTTTTTT. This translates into CASSLVGARINEKLFF. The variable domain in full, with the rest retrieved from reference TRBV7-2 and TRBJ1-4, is GAGVSQSPSNKVTEKGKDVELRCDPISGHTALYWYRQSLGQGLEFLIYFQGNSAPDKSGLPSDRFSAERTGGSVSTLTIQRTQQEDSAVYLCASSLVGARINEKLFFGSGTQLSVL.

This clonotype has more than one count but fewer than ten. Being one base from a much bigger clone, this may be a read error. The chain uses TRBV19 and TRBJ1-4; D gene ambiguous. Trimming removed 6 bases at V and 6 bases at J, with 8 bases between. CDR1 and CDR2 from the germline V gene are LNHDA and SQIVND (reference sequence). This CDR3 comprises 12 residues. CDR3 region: CASSEQYEKLFF. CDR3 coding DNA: TGTGCCAGTAGCGAACAGTATGAAAAACTGTTTTTT.

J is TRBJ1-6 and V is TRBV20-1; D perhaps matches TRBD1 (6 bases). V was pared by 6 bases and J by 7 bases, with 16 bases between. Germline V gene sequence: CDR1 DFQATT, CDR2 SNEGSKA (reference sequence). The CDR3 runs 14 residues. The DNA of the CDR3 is TGCAGTGCCAGTCGTGGGGGGCGGAATTCACCCCTCCACTTT. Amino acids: CSASRGGRNSPLHF.

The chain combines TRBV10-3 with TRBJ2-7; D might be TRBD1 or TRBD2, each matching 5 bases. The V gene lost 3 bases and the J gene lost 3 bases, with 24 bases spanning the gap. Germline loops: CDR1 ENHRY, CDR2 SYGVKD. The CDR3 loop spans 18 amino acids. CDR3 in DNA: TGTGCCATCAGTGACTCTTCCTTGGGGGTGACCCTAGGCTACGAGCAGTACTTC. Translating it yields CAISDSSLGVTLGYEQYF.

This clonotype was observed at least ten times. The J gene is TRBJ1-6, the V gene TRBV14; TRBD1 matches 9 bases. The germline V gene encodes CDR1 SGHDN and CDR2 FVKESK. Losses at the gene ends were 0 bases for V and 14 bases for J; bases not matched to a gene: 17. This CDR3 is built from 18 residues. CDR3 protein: CASSQDKSSGTGRGTLHF. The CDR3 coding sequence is TGTGCCAGCAGCCAAGATAAATCCTCCGGGACAGGGAGGGGGACCCTCCACTTT.

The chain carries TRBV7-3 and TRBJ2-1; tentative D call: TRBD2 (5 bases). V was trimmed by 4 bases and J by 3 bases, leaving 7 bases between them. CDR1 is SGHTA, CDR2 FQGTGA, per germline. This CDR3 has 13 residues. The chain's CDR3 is CASSSDFYNEQFF. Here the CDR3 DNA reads TGTGCCAGCAGCTCGGACTTCTACAATGAGCAGTTCTTC.

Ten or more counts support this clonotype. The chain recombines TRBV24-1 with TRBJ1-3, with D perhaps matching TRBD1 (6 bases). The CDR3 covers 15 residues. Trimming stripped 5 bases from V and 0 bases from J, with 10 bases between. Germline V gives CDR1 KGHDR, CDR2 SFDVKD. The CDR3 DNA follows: TGTGCCACCAGTGGAGGGGGACCCTCTGGAAACACCATATATTTT. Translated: CATSGGGPSGNTIYF.

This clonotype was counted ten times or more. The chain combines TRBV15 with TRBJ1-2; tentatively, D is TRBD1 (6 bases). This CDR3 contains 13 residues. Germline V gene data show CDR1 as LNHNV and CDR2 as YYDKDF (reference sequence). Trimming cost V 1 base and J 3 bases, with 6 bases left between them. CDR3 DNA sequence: TGTGCCACCAGCAGAGCAGGGGACTATGGCTACACCTTC. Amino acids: CATSRAGDYGYTF.

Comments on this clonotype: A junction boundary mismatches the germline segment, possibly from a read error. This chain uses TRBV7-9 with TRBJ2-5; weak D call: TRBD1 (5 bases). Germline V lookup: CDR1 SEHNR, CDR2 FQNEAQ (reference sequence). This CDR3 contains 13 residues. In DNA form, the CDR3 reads TGTGCCGGCAGCTCCCTAAGGGGAGAGACCCAGTACTTC. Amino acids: CAGSSLRGETQYF.

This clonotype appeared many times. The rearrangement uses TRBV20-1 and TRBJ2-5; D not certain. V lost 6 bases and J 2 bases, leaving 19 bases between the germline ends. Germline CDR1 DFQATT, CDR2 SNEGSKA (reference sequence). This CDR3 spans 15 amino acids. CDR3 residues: CSAGVGVWGQETQYF. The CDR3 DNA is TGCAGTGCGGGCGTTGGAGTCTGGGGTCAAGAGACCCAGTACTTC.

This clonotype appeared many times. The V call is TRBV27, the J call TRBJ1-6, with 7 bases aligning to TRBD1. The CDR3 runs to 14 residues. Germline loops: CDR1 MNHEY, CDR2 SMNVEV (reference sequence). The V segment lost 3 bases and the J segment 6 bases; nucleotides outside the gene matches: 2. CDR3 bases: TGTGCCAGCAGTTTGACAGGGAGTAATTCACCCCTCCACTTT. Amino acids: CASSLTGSNSPLHF.

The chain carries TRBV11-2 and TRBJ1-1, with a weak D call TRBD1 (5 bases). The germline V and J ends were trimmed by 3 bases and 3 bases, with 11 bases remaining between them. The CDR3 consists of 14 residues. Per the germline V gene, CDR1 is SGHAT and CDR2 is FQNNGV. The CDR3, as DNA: TGTGCCAGCAGCTTGGGGGGGGTTTACACTGAAGCTTTCTTT. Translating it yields CASSLGGVYTEAFF.

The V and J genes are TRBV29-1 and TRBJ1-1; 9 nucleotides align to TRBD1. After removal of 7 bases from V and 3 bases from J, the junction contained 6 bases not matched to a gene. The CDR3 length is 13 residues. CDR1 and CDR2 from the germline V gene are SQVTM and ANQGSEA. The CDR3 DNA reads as TGCAGCGCCACAGGGGGCCAGTACACTGAAGCTTTCTTT. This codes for CSATGGQYTEAFF.

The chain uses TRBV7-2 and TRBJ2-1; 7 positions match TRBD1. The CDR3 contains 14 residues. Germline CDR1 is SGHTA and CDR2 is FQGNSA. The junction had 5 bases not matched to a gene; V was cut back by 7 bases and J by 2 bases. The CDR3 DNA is TGTGCCAGCACCTCGGACAGGACCTACAATGAGCAGTTCTTC. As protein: CASTSDRTYNEQFF. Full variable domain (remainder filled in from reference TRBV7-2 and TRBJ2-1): GAGVSQSPSNKVTEKGKDVELRCDPISGHTALYWYRQSLGQGLEFLIYFQGNSAPDKSGLPSDRFSAERTGGSVSTLTIQRTQQEDSAVYLCASTSDRTYNEQFFGPGTRLTVL.

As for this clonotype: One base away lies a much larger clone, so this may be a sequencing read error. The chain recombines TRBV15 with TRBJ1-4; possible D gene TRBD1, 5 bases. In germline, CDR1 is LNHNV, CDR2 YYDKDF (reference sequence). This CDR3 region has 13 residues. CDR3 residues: CATSAGVNEELFF. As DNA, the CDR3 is TGTGCCACCAGTGCGGGGGTTAATGAAGAACTGTTTTTT.

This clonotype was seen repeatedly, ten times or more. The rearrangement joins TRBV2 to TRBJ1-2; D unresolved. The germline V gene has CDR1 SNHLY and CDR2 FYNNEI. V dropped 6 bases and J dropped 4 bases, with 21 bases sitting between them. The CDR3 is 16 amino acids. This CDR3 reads CASSYSEAVNGYGYTF. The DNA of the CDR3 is TGTGCCAGCAGCTACTCTGAGGCAGTCAACGGCTATGGCTACACCTTC.

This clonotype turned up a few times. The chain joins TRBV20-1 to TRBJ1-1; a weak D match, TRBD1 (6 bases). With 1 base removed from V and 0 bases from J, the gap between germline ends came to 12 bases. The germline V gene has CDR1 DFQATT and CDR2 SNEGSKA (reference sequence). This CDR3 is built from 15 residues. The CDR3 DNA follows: TGCAGTGCTAGAGTTACGGGGGCAATGAACACTGAAGCTTTCTTT. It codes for CSARVTGAMNTEAFF.

CDR3 residues: CASSPTSPISYNEQFF. DNA of the CDR3: TGTGCCAGCAGTCCGACTAGCCCTATCTCCTACAATGAGCAGTTCTTC. V gene TRBV25-1 combines with J gene TRBJ2-1; 7 bases line up with TRBD2. CDR1 MGHDK and CDR2 SYGVNS come from the germline V gene. V lost 5 bases to trimming and J lost 0 bases; unmatched junction nucleotides: 7. The CDR3 runs to 16 residues. Filled out from reference TRBV25-1 and TRBJ2-1, the complete variable domain reads EADIYQTPRYLVIGTGKKITLECSQTMGHDKMYWYQQDPGMELHLIHYSYGVNSTEKGDLSSESTVSRIRTEHFPLTLESARPSHTSQYLCASSPTSPISYNEQFFGPGTRLTVL.

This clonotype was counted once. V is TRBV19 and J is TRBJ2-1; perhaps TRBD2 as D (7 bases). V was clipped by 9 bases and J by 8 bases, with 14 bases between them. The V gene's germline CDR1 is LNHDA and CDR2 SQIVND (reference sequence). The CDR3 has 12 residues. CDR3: CASATGGHEQFF. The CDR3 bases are TGTGCCAGCGCTACCGGGGGGCATGAGCAGTTCTTC.

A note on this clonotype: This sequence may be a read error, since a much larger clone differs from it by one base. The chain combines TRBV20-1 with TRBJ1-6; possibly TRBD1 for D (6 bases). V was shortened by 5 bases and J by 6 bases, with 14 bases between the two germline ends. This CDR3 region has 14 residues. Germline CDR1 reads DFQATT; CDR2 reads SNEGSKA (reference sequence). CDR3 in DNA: TGCAGTGCTCCGGGCCCAGGGGTTAATTCACCCCTCCACTTT. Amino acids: CSAPGPGVNSPLHF.

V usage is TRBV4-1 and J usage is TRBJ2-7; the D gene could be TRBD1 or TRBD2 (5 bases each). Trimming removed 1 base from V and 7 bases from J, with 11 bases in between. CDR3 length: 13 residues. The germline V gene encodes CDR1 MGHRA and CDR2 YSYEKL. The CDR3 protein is CASSQVGAGEQYF. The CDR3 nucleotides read TGCGCCAGCAGCCAAGTAGGGGCGGGTGAGCAGTACTTC.

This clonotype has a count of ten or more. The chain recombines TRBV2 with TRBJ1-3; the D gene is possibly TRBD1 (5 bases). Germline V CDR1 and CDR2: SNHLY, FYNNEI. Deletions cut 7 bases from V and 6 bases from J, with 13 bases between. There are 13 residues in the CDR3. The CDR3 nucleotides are TGTGCCAGCACTTTCCAGGGAAAAAACACCATATATTTT. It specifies CASTFQGKNTIYF.

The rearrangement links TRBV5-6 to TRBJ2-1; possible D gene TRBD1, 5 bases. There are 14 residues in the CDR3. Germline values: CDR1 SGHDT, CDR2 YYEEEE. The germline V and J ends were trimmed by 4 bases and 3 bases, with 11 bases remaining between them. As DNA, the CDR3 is TGTGCCAGCAGCGACAGTGCCGTCTACAATGAGCAGTTCTTC. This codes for CASSDSAVYNEQFF.